These 14 T cell receptor beta chains originate from one sample sequenced in a study of blood T cell repertoires in COVID-19. Using immunoSEQ multiplex PCR, the repertoire was profiled, and TCRdb retains in-frame clones only, with some absent. The data contain 99,000 or so clones, 85% to 90% of them singletons. Sequences were obtained from peripheral blood. The receptors stem from a man aged 45 to 65 with acute or convalescent COVID-19.

CDR3 loop: CASSFPQGSSYNEQFF. CDR3 coding DNA: TGTGCCAGCAGCTTCCCACAGGGGAGCTCCTACAATGAGCAGTTCTTC. The J gene is TRBJ2-1, the V gene TRBV11-2; 7 bases match TRBD1. The CDR3 has 16 amino acids. J was trimmed by 0 bases and V by 3 bases; bases with no gene match: 5. Germline CDR1 and CDR2: SGHAT and FQNNGV.

This sequence joins TRBV7-3 and TRBJ2-1; 10 bases agree with TRBD2. Germline CDR1 SGHTA, CDR2 FQGTGA. Trimming at V came to 1 base and at J to 1 base, leaving 1 base not matched to a gene. This CDR3 has 16 residues. The CDR3 DNA reads as TGTGCCAGCAGCTTAATAGCGGGAGGATCCTACAATGAGCAGTTCTTC. Translation gives CASSLIAGGSYNEQFF.

The chain recombines TRBV18 with TRBJ1-6, with D possibly matching TRBD1 (5 bases). This CDR3 contains 13 residues. V shed 4 bases and J shed 10 bases, with 11 bases lying between them. Germline V gene lookup returns CDR1 KGHSH and CDR2 LQKENI. The CDR3 loop is CASSLGLDSPLHF. Written as DNA, the CDR3 is TGTGCCAGCTCACTGGGGCTGGACTCACCCCTCCACTTT.

This chain connects TRBV27 to TRBJ2-3, with 11 bases identical to TRBD1. This CDR3 is 15 amino acids long. V gave up 3 bases and J gave up 4 bases; unmatched junction bases: 3. From germline, CDR1 is MNHEY and CDR2 SMNVEV (reference sequence). The CDR3, as DNA: TGTGCCAGCAGTTTGGGACAGGGGGTCTCAGATACGCAGTATTTT. Encoded protein: CASSLGQGVSDTQYF.

This chain uses TRBV19 with TRBJ1-2; D is possibly TRBD1 (5 bases). Trimming removed 8 bases at V and 5 bases at J, with 21 bases between. Germline V gives CDR1 LNHDA, CDR2 SQIVND (reference sequence). This CDR3 contains 15 residues. DNA of the CDR3: TGTGCCAGTTTAGGACAACCATATGGGCCTTATGGCTACACCTTC. This translates into CASLGQPYGPYGYTF.

This sequence joins TRBV4-2 and TRBJ1-2, with D perhaps TRBD1 (6 bases). This CDR3 has 16 amino acids. The V and J ends lost 0 bases and 5 bases respectively, with 16 bases between them. Germline V gene sequence: CDR1 LGHNA, CDR2 YNFKEQ. CDR3 DNA sequence: TGTGCCAGCAGCCAAGACTGGGGGCGCCGGAATTATGGCTACACCTTC. Residues: CASSQDWGRRNYGYTF.

This rearrangement joins TRBV30 to TRBJ1-4; 9 bases align to TRBD1. The length of the CDR3 is 15 residues. V lost 0 bases, J lost 5 bases, and 4 bases stayed unmatched. Per the germline V gene, CDR1 is GTSNPN and CDR2 is SVGIG (reference sequence). In nucleotides, the CDR3 is TGTGCCTGGAGTGTACTAGGACAGGGGAATGAAAAACTGTTTTTT. Translation gives CAWSVLGQGNEKLFF.

The chain combines TRBV14 with TRBJ2-7; 7 bases align to TRBD1. The CDR3 sequence is 15 residues long. J was trimmed by 1 base and V by 4 bases; bases with no gene match: 7. Germline CDR1 and CDR2: SGHDN and FVKESK. CDR3 amino acids: CASSRSRDRSYEQYF. DNA for the CDR3: TGTGCCAGCAGCCGAAGCCGGGACAGATCCTACGAGCAGTACTTC.

V usage is TRBV30 and J usage is TRBJ1-5; no firm D call. CDR3 length: 13 amino acids. Trimming took off 2 bases at V and 4 bases at J, with 9 bases between the two ends. Germline V lookup: CDR1 GTSNPN, CDR2 SVGIG (reference sequence). Written as DNA, the CDR3 is TGTGCCTGGAGTTGGCAGGATAATCAGCCCCAGCATTTT. This gives the protein CAWSWQDNQPQHF.

V and J are TRBV19 and TRBJ2-1; a possible D gene is TRBD2 (5 bases). In germline, CDR1 is LNHDA, CDR2 SQIVND (reference sequence). CDR3 length equals 15 residues. Trimming removed 4 bases at V and 0 bases at J, with 10 bases between. The CDR3 region is CASSNSESSYNEQFF. CDR3 bases: TGTGCCAGTAGTAATAGCGAGAGCTCCTACAATGAGCAGTTCTTC.

The V gene is TRBV7-3, the J gene TRBJ2-3; 7 bases are shared with TRBD2. The CDR3 sequence is 15 residues long. Germline values: CDR1 SGHTA, CDR2 FQGTGA. V lost 2 bases, J lost 2 bases, and 4 bases stayed unmatched. CDR3: CASSLAGVYTDTQYF. The CDR3 DNA sequence: TGTGCCAGCAGCTTAGCGGGGGTCTACACAGATACGCAGTATTTT.

The V gene is TRBV18, the J gene TRBJ1-1; unclear D gene. Germline loops: CDR1 KGHSH, CDR2 LQKENI. Trimming removed 4 bases at V and 2 bases at J, with 17 bases between. The length of the CDR3 is 16 residues. As DNA, the CDR3 is TGTGCCAGCTCACGAGCCGTTTTGACACCTAACACTGAAGCTTTCTTT. Encoded protein: CASSRAVLTPNTEAFF.

The chain is built from TRBV28 and TRBJ2-7, with no clear D. This CDR3 is built from 16 residues. Between the trimmed V and J ends, which lost 7 bases and 1 base, there was a span of 20 bases. The V gene's germline CDR1 is MDHEN and CDR2 SYDVKM. The CDR3 here is CASISPQDPSSYEQYF. The CDR3 coding sequence is TGTGCCAGCATCTCTCCCCAGGATCCCTCTTCCTACGAGCAGTACTTC.

This chain connects TRBV6-5 to TRBJ1-1, with 8 positions matching TRBD1. J gave up 3 bases and V 7 bases, and 4 bases lay outside the gene matches. CDR1 MNHEY and CDR2 SVGAGI come from the germline V gene. CDR3 length: 13 residues. Here the CDR3 DNA reads TGTGCCAGCACTCAGGACAGGGACACTGAAGCTTTCTTT. The encoded protein is CASTQDRDTEAFF.